These 27 T cell receptor beta chains came from one sample sequenced in a study of cytomegalovirus exposure and HLA in healthy donors. With 60 Vbeta and 13 Jbeta primers, the PCR was carried out. The data were produced by immunoSEQ multiplex PCR, yet TCRdb's version contains in-frame clones alone and is incomplete. There are roughly 160,000 clones in the sample; about four fifths occur only once, and about 10% lies in the top ten. The sequenced sample was PBMCs. All receptors derive from a man aged 50 to 60 in good health and CMV-seropositive.

V and J are TRBV5-1 and TRBJ2-3; D is possibly TRBD1 (5 bases). The V end was cut by 4 bases, the J end by 0 bases, with 15 bases between. Germline CDR1 and CDR2: SGHRS and YFSETQ. CDR3 length equals 16 residues. CDR3 region: CASSEDIPGSTDTQYF. CDR3 coding DNA: TGCGCCAGCAGCGAGGACATACCAGGGAGCACAGATACGCAGTATTTT.

In regard to this clone: At one of its ends the junction is not consistent with the germline gene, which may arise from a read error. The genes are TRBV14 and TRBJ2-4; 7 positions agree with TRBD1. Germline CDR1 and CDR2: SGHDN and FVKESK. CDR3 size: 18 residues. CDR3 protein: CASSPDTGQVKAKNSQYF. The CDR3 region has the DNA TGTGCCAGCAGTCCAGACACCGGACAGGTGAAAGCCAAAAACAGTCAGTACTTC.

V usage is TRBV5-1 and J usage is TRBJ2-1; TRBD2 aligns across 9 bases. V was pared by 4 bases and J by 8 bases, with 4 bases of the junction left unmatched. Germline V lookup: CDR1 SGHRS, CDR2 YFSETQ. The CDR3 covers 13 residues. Written as DNA, the CDR3 is TGCGCCAGCAGCACTAGCGGGTTCTATGAGCAGTTCTTC. Its translation: CASSTSGFYEQFF.

This clone showed up just a few times. The genes are TRBV28 and TRBJ2-5; no definite D call. Between the trimmed V and J ends, which lost 5 bases and 3 bases, there was a span of 4 bases. Germline CDR1 and CDR2: MDHEN and SYDVKM. This CDR3 comprises 11 residues. In DNA, the CDR3 is TGTGCCAGCAGTGTCAAAGAGACCCAGTACTTC. This sequence encodes CASSVKETQYF.

The V and J genes are TRBV6-6 and TRBJ2-5; 15 nucleotides align to TRBD2. Germline CDR1 is MNHNY and CDR2 is SVGAGI (reference sequence). V lost 2 bases and J lost 8; bases outside the gene matches: 3. The CDR3 is 15 residues long. CDR3 sequence (DNA): TGTGCCAGCAGTTACGGGACTAGCGGGGGGTCAACCCAGTACTTC. It codes for CASSYGTSGGSTQYF.

This clone was picked up one time. The genes are TRBV4-2 and TRBJ2-1; D call uncertain. The V end was cut by 2 bases, the J end by 0 bases, with 8 bases between. The CDR3 is 15 amino acids. Per germline, CDR1 LGHNA and CDR2 YNFKEQ. The CDR3 sequence: CASSQPESSYNEQFF. CDR3 nucleotide sequence: TGTGCCAGCAGCCAACCGGAGAGCTCCTACAATGAGCAGTTCTTC.

The J gene is TRBJ2-3, the V gene TRBV9, with a tentative D call TRBD2 (6 bases). The CDR3 totals 14 residues. Germline V lookup: CDR1 SGDLS, CDR2 YYNGEE. V was pared by 0 bases and J by 6 bases, with 11 bases between. CDR3 in DNA: TGTGCCAGCAGCGTAGGCGGGGCCCTGGATACGCAGTATTTT. Protein sequence: CASSVGGALDTQYF.

To note about this clone: The junction departs from the called germline gene at one end, perhaps through a read error. V and J are TRBV7-9 and TRBJ2-7; 8 positions agree with TRBD1. The CDR3 runs to 18 residues. Germline CDR1 is SEHNR and CDR2 is FQNEAQ (reference sequence). The CDR3 DNA is TGTTCCAGCAGCTTAGTTTCCCCATTGGACAGGGACTCCTACGAGCAGTACTTC. This encodes CSSSLVSPLDRDSYEQYF.

CDR3 protein: CSVEGDSGREQFF. The CDR3 nucleotides read TGCAGCGTTGAAGGGGACTCCGGACGGGAGCAGTTCTTC. The chain combines TRBV29-1 with TRBJ2-1; weak D call: TRBD2 (6 bases). The CDR3 is 13 residues long. Trimming pared 1 base from V and 10 bases from J, leaving 14 bases between. CDR1 is SQVTM and CDR2 is ANQGSEA in the germline V gene.

V usage is TRBV25-1 and J usage is TRBJ1-2, with D possibly being TRBD1 (6 bases). The ends were cut back, 6 bases at V and 8 bases at J, with 19 bases in the middle. CDR1 MGHDK and CDR2 SYGVNS come from the germline V gene. The CDR3 contains 14 residues. CDR3 protein: CASRPSGQGRGYTF. The CDR3 nucleotides are TGTGCCAGCAGGCCTTCCGGTCAGGGGAGAGGCTACACCTTC.

V and J are TRBV4-3 and TRBJ2-7; possible D gene TRBD1, 6 bases. Per germline, CDR1 LGHNA and CDR2 YSLEER. The V end lost 1 base, the J end lost 2 bases, and 12 bases lay between the germline ends. The CDR3 is 15 residues long. CDR3 sequence (DNA): TGCGCCAGCAGCCAAGGGACAGCCCCGGCCTACGAGCAGTACTTC. Its translation: CASSQGTAPAYEQYF.

The rearrangement joins TRBV21-1 to TRBJ2-1; the D segment call TRBD2 is taken from the table without a DNA check. TRBV21-1 constitutes a pseudogene. This CDR3 has 14 residues. CDR3 in amino acids: CASSDKREGDEQFF. The CDR3 nucleotides read TGTGCCAGCAGCGACAAGCGGGAGGGGGATGAGCAGTTCTTC.

The chain has TRBV7-2 and TRBJ1-2, with a possible D match to TRBD1 (6 bases). The V gene lost 7 bases and the J gene lost 3 bases, with 18 bases spanning the gap. CDR3 length: 15 amino acids. Germline values: CDR1 SGHTA, CDR2 FQGNSA. The CDR3: CASNPTGFVDYGYTF. CDR3 bases: TGTGCCAGCAACCCTACAGGGTTTGTGGACTATGGCTACACCTTC.

The J gene is TRBJ2-5, the V gene TRBV6-5, with D maybe TRBD2 (5 bases). The closer fit of TRBJ2-7 to the DNA end suggests the J call may be wrong. The CDR3 length is 14 residues. Germline V gene lookup returns CDR1 MNHEY and CDR2 SVGAGI. CDR3 bases: TGTGCCAGCAGCATTGGGGAGAGCTCCTACGAGCAGTACTTC. It encodes CASSIGESSYEQYF.

The rearrangement links TRBV7-6 to TRBJ2-7; D might be TRBD1 (6 bases). Trimming took 5 bases from V and 1 from J, leaving 12 bases between them. The germline gives CDR1 SGHVS, CDR2 FNYEAQ. This CDR3 spans 14 amino acids. The chain's CDR3 is CASSPPTGSYEQYF. The DNA for the CDR3 is TGTGCCAGCAGCCCCCCGACAGGATCCTACGAGCAGTACTTC.

This clone was counted between two and nine times. The chain recombines TRBV9 with TRBJ2-3; TRBD2 aligns across 8 bases. The CDR3 runs 16 residues. Trimming cost V 0 bases and J 4 bases; bases outside gene matches: 7. Germline V gene lookup returns CDR1 SGDLS and CDR2 YYNGEE. The CDR3 DNA follows: TGTGCCAGCAGCGTAGATAGCGGGACTCTACCAGATACGCAGTATTTT. The encoded protein is CASSVDSGTLPDTQYF.

As regards this clone: This sample also contains other DNA sequences that code for the same CDR3. The chain carries TRBV6-6 and TRBJ1-6, with 8 bases that match TRBD1. Germline V gives CDR1 MNHNY, CDR2 SVGAGI (reference sequence). The CDR3 is 13 residues long. With 8 bases clipped from V and 7 bases from J, the junction kept 4 bases outside the gene matches. DNA of the CDR3: TGTGCCAGCGTGACAGGGGAAAATTCACCCCTCCACTTT. Encoded protein: CASVTGENSPLHF.

This clone was seen a handful of times. This chain links TRBV19 with TRBJ2-2; TRBD2 matches 12 bases. The CDR3 sequence is 18 residues long. The trim removed 3 bases at V and 5 bases at J, leaving 10 bases unmatched. Germline V gives CDR1 LNHDA, CDR2 SQIVND (reference sequence). CDR3 in DNA: TGTGCCAGTAGTATCCGACTAGCGGGAGTTTTGGAGACCGGGGAGCTGTTTTTT. Translated, it gives CASSIRLAGVLETGELFF.

This clone has a handful of counts. This rearrangement joins TRBV5-6 to TRBJ2-7; the D gene is possibly TRBD1 (5 bases). This CDR3 is 16 amino acids long. V shed 0 bases and J shed 2 bases, with 15 bases lying between them. Looked up from germline, CDR1 is SGHDT and CDR2 is YYEEEE. The CDR3 sequence is CASSLVQGRYTYEQYF. In DNA, the CDR3 is TGTGCCAGCAGCTTGGTTCAGGGAAGGTATACCTACGAGCAGTACTTC.

The rearrangement links TRBV6-5 to TRBJ2-5; perhaps TRBD1 as D (6 bases). Trimming removed 6 bases from V and 3 bases from J, with 11 bases in between. Germline V gene data show CDR1 as MNHEY and CDR2 as SVGAGI. The CDR3 totals 13 residues. Here the CDR3 DNA reads TGTGCCAGCAGACAGGGTGGTGAAGAGACCCAGTACTTC. Protein product: CASRQGGEETQYF.

The chain has TRBV29-1 and TRBJ2-3; D not certain. V dropped 4 bases and J dropped 5 bases, with 10 bases sitting between them. Germline CDR1 and CDR2: SQVTM and ANQGSEA. The CDR3 length is 12 residues. The CDR3 nucleotides are TGCAGCGTTGTTGAACCACTAGATACGCAGTATTTT. It codes for CSVVEPLDTQYF.

CDR3 residues: CASSPRSGTNSYEQYF. CDR3 sequence (DNA): TGTGCCAGCTCACCACGCAGCGGGACAAATTCCTACGAGCAGTACTTC. J is TRBJ2-7 and V is TRBV18, with a weak D call TRBD2 (7 bases). The V and J ends lost 1 base and 1 base respectively, with 14 bases between them. The CDR3 extends over 16 amino acids. The V gene's germline CDR1 is KGHSH and CDR2 LQKENI.

The chain has TRBV5-1 and TRBJ2-7; 8 bases map to TRBD1. The ends lost 3 bases at V and 5 bases at J; junction bases unmatched: 13. The CDR3 totals 16 residues. Germline CDR1 and CDR2: SGHRS and YFSETQ. The CDR3: CASSSNDDRGVNEQYF. The CDR3 nucleotides read TGCGCCAGCAGCTCTAACGATGACAGGGGAGTAAACGAGCAGTACTTC.

J is TRBJ1-2 and V is TRBV28, with 7 bases that match TRBD1. Germline lookup yields CDR1 MDHEN and CDR2 SYDVKM. The ends lost 2 bases at V and 8 bases at J; junction bases unmatched: 5. The CDR3 contains 13 residues. This CDR3 reads CASSLGGGKGYTF. The CDR3 region has the DNA TGTGCCAGCAGTTTAGGAGGGGGCAAAGGCTACACCTTC.

J is TRBJ2-2 and V is TRBV5-4; the match to TRBD2 covers 12 bases. V trimming: 5 bases; J trimming: 7 bases; junction bases outside the gene matches: 9. CDR3 length equals 16 residues. Germline values: CDR1 SGHNT, CDR2 YYREEE (reference sequence). In nucleotides, the CDR3 is TGTGCCAGCAGTGACCTAGCGGGGGGGCCCGACGGGGAGCTGTTTTTT. Translating gives CASSDLAGGPDGELFF.

This sequence joins TRBV5-1 and TRBJ2-4; D possibly corresponds to TRBD2 (6 bases). V was pared by 0 bases and J by 1 base, with 14 bases between. CDR1 SGHRS and CDR2 YFSETQ come from the germline V gene. The CDR3 runs 17 residues. In nucleotides, the CDR3 is TGCGCCAGCAGCTTGGCAGGAGGGAAGTTGGCCAAAAACATTCAGTACTTC. Translation gives CASSLAGGKLAKNIQYF.

V is TRBV6-6 and J is TRBJ1-6, with no clear D. V was cut by 6 bases and J by 10 bases, with 10 bases left in between. CDR3 length equals 12 residues. Germline V gene lookup returns CDR1 MNHNY and CDR2 SVGAGI (reference sequence). The CDR3 region has the DNA TGTGCCAGCAGATCGTATTCCTCACCCCTCCACTTT. Amino acid sequence: CASRSYSSPLHF.